The sequence of this T cell receptor beta chain was determined in a study of CD8 T cells in ankylosing spondylitis. Germline CDR1 and CDR2: LGHNA and YNFKEQ. This CDR3 region has 15 residues. Trimming left V 0 bases short and J 5 bases short, with 13 bases between. TCRdb processed the 5' RACE reads anew with MiXCR; each CDR3 protein has one entry. In the table there are tens of thousands of distinct CDR3 sequences, approximately 5% of which are singletons. This clonotype was detected ten times or more. Sequenced sample: blood, either unsorted or a sorted T cell fraction (not recorded which). The chain carries TRBV4-2 and TRBJ2-5, with D tentatively TRBD2 (6 bases). This clonotype was obtained from a male donor with ankylosing spondylitis or in good health (not recorded which). DNA for the CDR3: TGTGCCAGCAGCCAAGATTCTTCGGGGGTGGAGACCCAGTACTTC. This codes for CASSQDSSGVETQYF.